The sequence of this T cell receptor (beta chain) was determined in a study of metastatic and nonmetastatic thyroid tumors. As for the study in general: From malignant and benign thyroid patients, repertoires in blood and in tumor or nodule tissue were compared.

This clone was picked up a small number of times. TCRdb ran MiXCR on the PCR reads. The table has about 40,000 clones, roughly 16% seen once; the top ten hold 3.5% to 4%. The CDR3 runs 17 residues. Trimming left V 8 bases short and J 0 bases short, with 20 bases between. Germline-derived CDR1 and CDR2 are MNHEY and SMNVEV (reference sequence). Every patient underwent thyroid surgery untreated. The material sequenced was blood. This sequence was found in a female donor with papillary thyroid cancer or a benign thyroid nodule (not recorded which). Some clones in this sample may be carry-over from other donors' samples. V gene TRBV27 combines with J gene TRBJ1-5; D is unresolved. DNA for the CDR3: TGTGCCAGCTCTAGGCGGTTGCGGTCCTATAGCAATCAGCCCCAGCATTTT. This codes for CASSRRLRSYSNQPQHF.